The 10 T cell receptor beta chains listed next were all sequenced from one sample in a study of T cells in Graves' hyperthyroidism and ophthalmopathy. The CDR3 regions of TCR beta were amplified from RNA transcripts. The HTBI set primed first-round TCR CDR3 RT-PCR. TCRdb processed the multiplex PCR reads anew with MiXCR; each CDR3 protein has one entry. The repertoire holds roughly 740,000 distinct CDR3 sequences, with about a sixth as singletons. The sample comprised blood. Source of these receptors: a man younger than 35 with Graves' hyperthyroidism.

This clonotype was observed many times. The chain uses TRBV20-1 and TRBJ2-7; no clear D gene. Germline CDR1 and CDR2: DFQATT and SNEGSKA (reference sequence). The germline V and J ends were trimmed by 0 bases and 5 bases, with 11 bases remaining between them. The CDR3 is 13 amino acids. The DNA for the CDR3 is TGCAGTGCTAGAGATAGCACCCGGCACGAGCAGTACTTC. It yields the protein CSARDSTRHEQYF.

This clonotype has ten or more counts. The CDR3 nucleotides are TGTGCCAGCAGTTTAACTAGCGGGATTACTAGCACAGATACGCAGTATTTT. It codes for CASSLTSGITSTDTQYF. V and J are TRBV12-3 or TRBV12-4 and TRBJ2-3, with 10 bases matching TRBD2. The CDR3 is 17 residues long. J was trimmed by 0 bases and V by 2 bases; bases with no gene match: 5.

At least ten counts were recorded for this clonotype. The chain has TRBV7-9 and TRBJ2-1; 13 bases are a match to TRBD2. Trimming took 5 bases from V and 10 from J; bases not matched to a gene: 11. CDR3 length: 16 amino acids. The germline V gene encodes CDR1 SEHNR and CDR2 FQNEAQ (reference sequence). CDR3 nucleotides: TGTGCCAGCAGCACCCGGACTAGCGGGAGAGGAGGCGAGCAGTTCTTC. The encoded protein is CASSTRTSGRGGEQFF.

This clonotype occurred a few times. The chain carries TRBV13 and TRBJ2-1, with TRBD2 matching 14 bases. The CDR3 length is 13 residues. Germline lookup yields CDR1 PRHDT and CDR2 FYEKMQ (reference sequence). Losses at the gene ends were 5 bases for V and 15 bases for J; bases not matched to a gene: 6. The CDR3 spells CASSPRTSGRWFF. The DNA of the CDR3 is TGTGCCAGCAGCCCCCGGACTAGCGGGAGGTGGTTCTTC.

The table lists this clonotype with a few counts. This chain uses TRBV4-1 with TRBJ1-3, with D maybe TRBD1 (6 bases). CDR3 size: 18 residues. The germline V gene encodes CDR1 MGHRA and CDR2 YSYEKL. V was clipped by 1 base and J by 0 bases, with 16 bases between them. The CDR3 here is CASSQVRRGGASGNTIYF. The CDR3 region has the DNA TGCGCCAGCAGCCAAGTTCGACGTGGGGGCGCCTCTGGAAACACCATATATTTT.

This clonotype was seen repeatedly, ten times or more. The chain couples TRBV7-8 to TRBJ2-7; 9 nucleotides align to TRBD1. Germline CDR1 and CDR2: SGHVS and FQNEAQ. The V gene end was trimmed by 3 bases and the J gene end by 4 bases; junction bases not matched to a gene: 4. The CDR3 spans 14 residues. CDR3 protein: CASSLGQGQYEQYF. The CDR3 nucleotides are TGTGCCAGCAGCTTGGGACAGGGACAGTACGAGCAGTACTTC.

The rearrangement links TRBV5-1 to TRBJ1-2, with 9 bases fitting TRBD1. This CDR3 comprises 14 residues. V shed 4 bases and J 8 bases; nucleotides not matched to a gene: 9. Germline CDR1 SGHRS, CDR2 YFSETQ. CDR3 loop: CASSGLQGAEGYTF. The CDR3 region has the DNA TGCGCCAGCAGCGGACTACAGGGGGCGGAGGGCTACACCTTC. Supplemented by reference TRBV5-1 and TRBJ1-2, the full variable domain reads KAGVTQTPRYLIKTRGQQVTLSCSPISGHRSVSWYQQTPGQGLQFLFEYFSETQRNKGNFPGRFSGRQFSNSRSEMNVSTLELGDSALYLCASSGLQGAEGYTFGSGTRLTVV.

In its sample, this clonotype was seen many times. The chain is built from TRBV6-2 or TRBV6-3 and TRBJ2-5; 12 nucleotides line up with TRBD2. The germline gives CDR1 MNHEY, CDR2 SVGEGT. The V and J ends lost 2 bases and 3 bases, in that order; junction bases with no gene match: 4. The CDR3 totals 16 residues. CDR3 DNA sequence: TGTGCCAGCAGTTACAGGACTAGCGGGGCGAAAGAGACCCAGTACTTC. Translated: CASSYRTSGAKETQYF.

This clonotype showed up many times. V usage is TRBV27 and J usage is TRBJ2-1; D remains ambiguous. Germline CDR1 and CDR2: MNHEY and SMNVEV (reference sequence). Deletions cut 0 bases from V and 2 bases from J, with 8 bases between. The CDR3 has 15 residues. In nucleotides, the CDR3 is TGTGCCAGCAGTTTATCCGGCCCGGCCTACAATGAGCAGTTCTTC. Protein product: CASSLSGPAYNEQFF.

A note on this clonotype: A much bigger clone sits one base away, suggesting this may be a read error. The chain joins TRBV3-1 to TRBJ2-1, with TRBD2 matching 10 bases. Per germline, CDR1 LGHDT and CDR2 YNNKEL (reference sequence). V trimming: 6 bases; J trimming: 8 bases; junction bases outside the gene matches: 7. CDR3 size: 14 residues. The DNA of the CDR3 is TGTGCCAGCAGGCTAGCGGGAGTAGGGGATGAGCAGTTCTTC. It codes for CASRLAGVGDEQFF.